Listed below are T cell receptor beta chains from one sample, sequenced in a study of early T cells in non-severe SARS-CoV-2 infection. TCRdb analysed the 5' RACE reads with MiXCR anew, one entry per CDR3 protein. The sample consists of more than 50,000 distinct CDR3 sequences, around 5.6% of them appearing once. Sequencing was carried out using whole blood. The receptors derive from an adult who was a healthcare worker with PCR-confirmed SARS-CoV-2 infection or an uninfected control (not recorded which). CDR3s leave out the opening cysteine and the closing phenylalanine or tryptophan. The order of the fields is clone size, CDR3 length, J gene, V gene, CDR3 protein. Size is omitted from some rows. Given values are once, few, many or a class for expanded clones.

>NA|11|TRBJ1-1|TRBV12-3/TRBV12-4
ASRENFHTEAF
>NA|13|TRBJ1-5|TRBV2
ASLPGVGGNQPQH
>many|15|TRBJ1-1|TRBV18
ASSLREGADMNTEAF
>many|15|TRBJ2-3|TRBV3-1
ASSPRYRGGGKNTQY
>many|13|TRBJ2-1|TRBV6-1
ASSAQGGGVGEQF
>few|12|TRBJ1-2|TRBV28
ASSLEFGGYGYT
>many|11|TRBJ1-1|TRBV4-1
ASSHPRNTEAF
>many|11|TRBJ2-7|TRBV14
ASSQEGSYEQY
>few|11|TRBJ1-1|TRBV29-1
SVRTGEFTEAF
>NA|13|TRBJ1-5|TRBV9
ASSVVQGLSQPQH
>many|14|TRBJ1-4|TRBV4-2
ASSQAGAATNEKLF
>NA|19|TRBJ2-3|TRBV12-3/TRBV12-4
ASSPNPGLAGRDPSTDTQY
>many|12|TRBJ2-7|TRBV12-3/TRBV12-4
ASSLESPLYEQY
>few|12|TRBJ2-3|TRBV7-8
ASTQVALADTQY
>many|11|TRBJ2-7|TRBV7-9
ASSLGGNDEQY
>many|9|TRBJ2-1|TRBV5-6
ASSFRGRKF
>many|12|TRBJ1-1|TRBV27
ASSFGPLNTEAF
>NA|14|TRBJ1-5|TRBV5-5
ASSLAGSAGNQPQH
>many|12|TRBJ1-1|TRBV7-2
ASSLHRENTEAF
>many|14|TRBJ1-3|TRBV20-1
SASKLDGVSGNTIY
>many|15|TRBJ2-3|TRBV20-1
SARAASGNPSTDTQY
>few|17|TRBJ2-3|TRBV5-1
ASSLGWNGGPSSTDTQY
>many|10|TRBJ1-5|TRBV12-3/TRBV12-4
ASSLGLAPQH
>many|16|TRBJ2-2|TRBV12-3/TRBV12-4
ASTPNRPGQGNTGELF
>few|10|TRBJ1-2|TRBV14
ASSQVGYGYT
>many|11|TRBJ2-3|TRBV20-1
SAIPPITNTQY
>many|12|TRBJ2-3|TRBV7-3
ASSLNPAGDTQY
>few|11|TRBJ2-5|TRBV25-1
ATNRGGAETQY
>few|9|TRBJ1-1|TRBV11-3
ASLMNTEAF
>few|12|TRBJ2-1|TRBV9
ASSISGGNNEQF
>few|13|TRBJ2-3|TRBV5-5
ARCQRLRDTDTQY
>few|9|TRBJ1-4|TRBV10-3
AISEGEKLF
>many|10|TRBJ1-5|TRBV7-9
ASSLVGQPQH
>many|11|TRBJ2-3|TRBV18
ASSPVGADTQY
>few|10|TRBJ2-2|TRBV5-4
ASTPTSGELF
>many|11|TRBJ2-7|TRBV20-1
SARDPPGYEQY
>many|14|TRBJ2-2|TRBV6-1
ASSERWGERTGELF
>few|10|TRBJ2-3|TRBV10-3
AISRVTDTQY
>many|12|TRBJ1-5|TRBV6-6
ASSRTGVNQPQH
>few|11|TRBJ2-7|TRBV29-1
SVDGQGRSEQY
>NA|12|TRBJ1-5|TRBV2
ASSGVGNNQPQH
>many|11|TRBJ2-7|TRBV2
ASSTGTLYEQY
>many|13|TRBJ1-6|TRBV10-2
ASGKQGTRNSPLH
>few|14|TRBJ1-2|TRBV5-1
ASSLSMQGGGYGYT
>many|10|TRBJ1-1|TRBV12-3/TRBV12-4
ASSPAYTEAF
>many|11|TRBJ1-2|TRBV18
ASSPGPNYGYT
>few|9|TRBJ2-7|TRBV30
AWTGGYEQY
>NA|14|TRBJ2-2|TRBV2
ASSGDAISGTGELF
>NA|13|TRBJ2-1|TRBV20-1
SASPGGGSDNEQF
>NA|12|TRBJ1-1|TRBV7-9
ASSLYDMNTEAF
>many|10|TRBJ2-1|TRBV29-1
SVFYVGTRQF
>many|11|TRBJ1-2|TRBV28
ASSPWTGVGYT
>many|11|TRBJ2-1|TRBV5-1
ASSRTSLNEQF
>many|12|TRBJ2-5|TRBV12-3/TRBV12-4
ASSFRLDGQTQY
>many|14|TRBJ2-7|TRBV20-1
SASGLAGGRPYEQY
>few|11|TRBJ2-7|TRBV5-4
ASSLRGPYEQY
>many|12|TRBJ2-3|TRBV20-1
SASRGQGTDTQY
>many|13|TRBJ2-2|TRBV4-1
ASSQEPGLARQLF
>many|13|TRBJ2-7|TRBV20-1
SATKLAGGGYEQY
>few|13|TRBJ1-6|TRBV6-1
ASSRRDRGHSPLH